This T cell receptor beta chain was retrieved from a study of blood T cell repertoires in COVID-19. The wider study: Acute-phase and convalescent COVID-19 samples originated in the United States, Italy and Spain. From T cells, B-cell-depleted T cells, or PBMCs came the material, which was cDNA or gDNA.

Source study methods: Estimation of nucleated cell counts was performed using reference gene primer amplification. Assay: immunoSEQ multiplex PCR; the TCRdb copy retains only in-frame clones and omits some. Clonal size and the V and J genes are those of that table, whereas D and trimming came from the DNA. The sample consists of roughly 97,000 clones, around 87% of them appearing once. The clonotype originates from a human donor in a cohort sampled during active COVID-19. Sequences were obtained from peripheral blood.

The CDR3 bases are TGCGCCAGCAGCTTCGGACTAGCGGCCGGGGAGCTGTTTTTT. This gives the protein CASSFGLAAGELFF. The chain employs TRBV5-1 and TRBJ2-2, with 10 bases aligning to TRBD2. The CDR3 runs to 14 residues. The germline V gene encodes CDR1 SGHRS and CDR2 YFSETQ. Germline trimming cut 2 bases from V and 6 bases from J; bases unmatched to any gene: 1.